Following are 25 T cell receptor beta chains from one sample sequenced in a study of cytomegalovirus exposure and HLA in healthy donors. With 60 Vbeta and 13 Jbeta primers, the PCR was carried out. Assay: immunoSEQ multiplex PCR; the TCRdb copy retains only in-frame clones and omits some. Of 120,000 to 150,000 clones listed, roughly 78% are singletons. What was sequenced was PBMCs. Receptor source: a man in his thirties or forties in good health and CMV-seronegative.

The chain links TRBV6-5 to TRBJ1-1; TRBD1 matches 12 bases. This CDR3 is 15 amino acids long. CDR1 and CDR2 (germline): MNHEY, SVGAGI. Trimming removed 6 bases from V and 5 bases from J; junction bases left unmatched: 7. CDR3 in DNA: TGTGCCAGCAGCCTCGGGACAGGGGGCGATACTGAAGCTTTCTTT. This gives the protein CASSLGTGGDTEAFF.

The CDR3 sequence is CASSTGRDGYTF. CDR3 nucleotides: TGTGCCAGCAGTACAGGGCGGGATGGCTACACCTTC. This chain links TRBV6-1 with TRBJ1-2; tentative D call: TRBD1 (6 bases). CDR1 and CDR2 from the germline V gene are MNHNS and SASEGT. The CDR3 covers 12 residues. Trimming took off 5 bases at V and 6 bases at J, with 10 bases between the two ends.

The table lists this clone with many counts. This chain uses TRBV29-1 with TRBJ1-1; D is uncertain. Germline lookup yields CDR1 SQVTM and CDR2 ANQGSEA. Trimming shortened V by 6 bases and J by 1 base, and 9 bases separated the two germline ends. The CDR3 is 12 amino acids. CDR3 loop: CSVSLANTEAFF. In DNA, the CDR3 is TGCAGCGTATCACTCGCGAACACTGAAGCTTTCTTT.

The V and J genes are TRBV7-9 and TRBJ2-5; D may be TRBD1 (6 bases). This CDR3 comprises 17 residues. V was pared by 5 bases and J by 0 bases, with 19 bases between. Germline assignment: CDR1 SEHNR and CDR2 FQNEAQ (reference sequence). This chain's CDR3 is CASSPWSPGAYQETQYF. CDR3 sequence (DNA): TGTGCCAGCAGCCCATGGAGCCCAGGGGCGTACCAAGAGACCCAGTACTTC.

The V call is TRBV28, the J call TRBJ2-7, with 8 bases aligning to TRBD1. Trimming removed 4 bases from V and 7 bases from J; junction bases left unmatched: 12. Germline V gives CDR1 MDHEN, CDR2 SYDVKM. The CDR3 length is 15 residues. In nucleotides, the CDR3 is TGTGCCAGCAGTTCAGGGGGCAGGGGAGTAGAAGAGCAGTACTTC. As protein: CASSSGGRGVEEQYF.

This clone was detected only a few times. The rearrangement joins TRBV5-1 to TRBJ2-7; D is perhaps TRBD2 (6 bases). CDR3 length equals 15 residues. Germline V gene sequence: CDR1 SGHRS, CDR2 YFSETQ. V gave up 4 bases and J gave up 4 bases, with 18 bases separating them. The CDR3, as DNA: TGCGCCAGCAGCGCGACCCTCGGGAGTGAGTACGAGCAGTACTTC. Encoded protein: CASSATLGSEYEQYF.

The chain uses TRBV5-1 and TRBJ1-3; possibly TRBD1 for D (5 bases). V lost 0 bases to trimming and J lost 5 bases, with 12 bases between them. This CDR3 comprises 15 residues. Germline-derived CDR1 and CDR2 are SGHRS and YFSETQ. Written as DNA, the CDR3 is TGCGCCAGCAGCTTGGAAGGGGTTGACAGAAACACCATATATTTT. It specifies CASSLEGVDRNTIYF.

This clone was counted a few times. The chain couples TRBV28 to TRBJ1-2, with 9 nucleotides matching TRBD1. Germline V gives CDR1 MDHEN, CDR2 SYDVKM. V was clipped by 5 bases and J by 8 bases; unmatched bases: 6. The CDR3 totals 13 residues. The CDR3 bases are TGTGCCAGCAGTCCCGGACAGGGGCAGGGCTACACCTTC. Its translation is CASSPGQGQGYTF.

The genes are TRBV5-4 and TRBJ2-1; D is uncertain. The V and J ends lost 2 bases and 6 bases respectively, with 18 bases between them. Germline loops: CDR1 SGHNT, CDR2 YYREEE (reference sequence). The CDR3 is made up of 16 amino acids. CDR3 amino acids: CASSFRVLSPLNEQFF. For the CDR3, the DNA is TGTGCCAGCAGCTTCCGGGTCCTATCCCCCCTCAATGAGCAGTTCTTC. Filled out from reference TRBV5-4 and TRBJ2-1, the complete variable domain reads ETGVTQSPTHLIKTRGQQVTLRCSSQSGHNTVSWYQQALGQGPQFIFQYYREEENGRGNFPPRFSGLQFPNYSSELNVNALELDDSALYLCASSFRVLSPLNEQFFGPGTRLTVL.

This clone was observed a few times. The chain uses TRBV5-6 and TRBJ1-1; weak D call: TRBD1 (6 bases). The CDR3 runs 14 residues. The V end was cut by 2 bases, the J end by 1 base, with 9 bases between. Per the germline V gene, CDR1 is SGHDT and CDR2 is YYEEEE. CDR3 sequence (DNA): TGTGCCAGCAGCTTCCCGGGACAGAACACTGAAGCTTTCTTT. Its protein is CASSFPGQNTEAFF.

This clone was detected only a few times. This sequence joins TRBV10-3 and TRBJ2-7, with TRBD2 matching 12 bases. The CDR3 runs 16 residues. CDR1 is ENHRY, CDR2 SYGVKD, per germline. V trimming: 0 bases; J trimming: 1 base; junction bases outside the gene matches: 1. The CDR3 loop reads CAISESLAGGSYEQYF. The CDR3 coding sequence is TGTGCCATCAGTGAGTCTCTAGCGGGAGGGTCCTACGAGCAGTACTTC.

The gene calls are TRBV5-1 and TRBJ2-3, with 7 bases that match TRBD1. Germline values: CDR1 SGHRS, CDR2 YFSETQ. The V gene end was trimmed by 3 bases and the J gene end by 0 bases; junction bases not matched to a gene: 4. The CDR3 extends over 15 amino acids. The CDR3 loop is CASSSDRASTDTQYF. The CDR3 DNA follows: TGCGCCAGCAGCTCCGACAGGGCCAGCACAGATACGCAGTATTTT.

In its sample, this clone was seen a few times. The V and J genes are TRBV20-1 and TRBJ2-7, with 7 bases aligning to TRBD1. V shed 5 bases and J 9 bases; nucleotides not matched to a gene: 4. Germline CDR1 and CDR2: DFQATT and SNEGSKA (reference sequence). The CDR3 totals 10 residues. CDR3 sequence: CSAHRDRQYF. The CDR3 DNA reads TGCAGTGCTCACCGGGACAGGCAGTACTTC.

V is TRBV28 and J is TRBJ2-5; TRBD2 might be the D (7 bases). The germline gives CDR1 MDHEN, CDR2 SYDVKM. This CDR3 region has 17 residues. V lost 5 bases and J 1 base, leaving 20 bases between the germline ends. CDR3 region: CASSAAKAGASQETQYF. CDR3 in DNA: TGTGCCAGCAGTGCTGCAAAGGCGGGGGCATCCCAAGAGACCCAGTACTTC.

V usage is TRBV28 and J usage is TRBJ2-3, with TRBD1 matching 10 bases. The CDR3 length is 16 residues. Germline trimming cut 1 base from V and 5 bases from J; bases unmatched to any gene: 6. From germline, CDR1 is MDHEN and CDR2 SYDVKM. The CDR3 nucleotides are TGTGCCAGCAGTTTATTCACGACAGGGGGCAGAGATACGCAGTATTTT. Its translation is CASSLFTTGGRDTQYF.

The chain couples TRBV6-5 to TRBJ2-7; TRBD2 matches at 9 bases. The trim removed 5 bases at V and 3 bases at J, leaving 8 bases unmatched. The CDR3 consists of 15 residues. Per germline, CDR1 MNHEY and CDR2 SVGAGI. The CDR3 coding sequence is TGTGCCAGCAGTCCGGTTGTAGCGGGGGACTACGAGCAGTACTTC. Its protein product is CASSPVVAGDYEQYF.

The V and J genes are TRBV2 and TRBJ2-5; no clear D gene. The CDR3 sequence is 16 residues long. Germline CDR1 SNHLY, CDR2 FYNNEI. Deletions cut 5 bases from V and 2 bases from J, with 18 bases between. The CDR3: CASSYNSHLKQETQYF. The DNA of the CDR3 is TGTGCCAGCAGTTACAACAGCCACCTAAAACAAGAGACCCAGTACTTC.

The rearrangement links TRBV11-2 to TRBJ1-4, with 7 bases fitting TRBD1. The CDR3 consists of 16 residues. The V and J ends lost 1 base and 10 bases, in that order; junction bases with no gene match: 12. CDR1 and CDR2 (germline): SGHAT, FQNNGV. For the CDR3, the DNA is TGTGCCAGCAGCTTAGCCCCGCAGGCAGGGGGAGGAAAACTGTTTTTT. It codes for CASSLAPQAGGGKLFF.

The chain joins TRBV18 to TRBJ1-4; 9 bases are a match to TRBD1. J was trimmed by 8 bases and V by 5 bases; bases with no gene match: 12. Germline values: CDR1 KGHSH, CDR2 LQKENI. The CDR3 covers 16 residues. CDR3: CASSASPGQGEEKLFF. CDR3 in DNA: TGTGCCAGCTCAGCAAGTCCGGGACAGGGAGAAGAAAAACTGTTTTTT.

The chain links TRBV2 to TRBJ1-2; 9 bases are a match to TRBD1. CDR1 is SNHLY, CDR2 FYNNEI, per germline. V lost 6 bases to trimming and J lost 4 bases; unmatched junction nucleotides: 12. This CDR3 is 16 amino acids long. The CDR3 nucleotides read TGTGCCAGCAGGAGGACAGGGGCGGTTGGGCGCTATGGCTACACCTTC. Residues: CASRRTGAVGRYGYTF.

This clone has just a few counts. The J gene is TRBJ1-1, the V gene TRBV7-9; maybe TRBD1 (5 bases). The CDR3 is made up of 13 amino acids. Trimming took 4 bases from V and 4 from J, leaving 10 bases between them. Germline lookup yields CDR1 SEHNR and CDR2 FQNEAQ (reference sequence). CDR3 in DNA: TGTGCCAGCAGCTCCATGGGGGGCACTGAAGCTTTCTTT. Translation gives CASSSMGGTEAFF.

The V call is TRBV7-9, the J call TRBJ2-5; 8 bases map to TRBD1. Germline V lookup: CDR1 SEHNR, CDR2 FQNEAQ (reference sequence). The CDR3 runs 16 residues. V gave up 5 bases and J gave up 2 bases; unmatched junction bases: 10. The CDR3 region is CASSHGQGPLQETQYF. DNA for the CDR3: TGTGCCAGCAGCCACGGACAGGGACCCCTACAAGAGACCCAGTACTTC.

J is TRBJ2-5 and V is TRBV5-6, with a weak D call TRBD1 (6 bases). V lost 1 base to trimming and J lost 0 bases, with 10 bases between them. The CDR3 consists of 15 residues. Looked up from germline, CDR1 is SGHDT and CDR2 is YYEEEE. CDR3 nucleotide sequence: TGTGCCAGCAGCTTGATAGGGGGTAACCAAGAGACCCAGTACTTC. The encoded protein is CASSLIGGNQETQYF.

The chain combines TRBV7-9 with TRBJ2-5; the D gene is possibly TRBD2 (5 bases). The CDR3 consists of 13 residues. Trimming took 5 bases from V and 1 from J, leaving 8 bases between them. CDR1 and CDR2 from the germline V gene are SEHNR and FQNEAQ (reference sequence). The CDR3 is CASSRGLQETQYF. The DNA for the CDR3 is TGTGCCAGCAGCCGAGGGCTCCAAGAGACCCAGTACTTC.

The chain combines TRBV11-1 with TRBJ1-1; the match to TRBD1 covers 7 bases. V lost 5 bases to trimming and J lost 4 bases; unmatched junction nucleotides: 10. The V gene's germline CDR1 is SGHAT and CDR2 FQDESV (reference sequence). The CDR3 totals 15 residues. CDR3 nucleotide sequence: TGTGCCAGCAGCAGGGGTAGGGGGCCGGGCACTGAAGCTTTCTTT. This sequence encodes CASSRGRGPGTEAFF. Supplemented by reference TRBV11-1 and TRBJ1-1, the full variable domain reads EAEVAQSPRYKITEKSQAVAFWCDPISGHATLYWYRQILGQGPELLVQFQDESVVDDSQLPKDRFSAERLKGVDSTLKIQPAELGDSAMYLCASSRGRGPGTEAFFGQGTRLTVV.